The 22 T cell receptor beta chains below were found in one sample sequenced in a study of metastatic and nonmetastatic thyroid tumors. TCRdb redid the clone calls on the PCR reads using MiXCR. Of roughly 20,000 clones in the sample, roughly 38% were seen once. Among the patients, none had received any treatment before thyroid surgery. The sequencing input was tumor tissue. The receptors stem from a female donor with papillary thyroid cancer or a benign thyroid nodule (not recorded which). Some clones in this sample may be carry-over from other donors' samples.

The chain has TRBV28 and TRBJ1-3; D is uncertain. The V gene's germline CDR1 is MDHEN and CDR2 SYDVKM. This CDR3 comprises 12 residues. With 8 bases removed from V and 4 bases from J, the gap between germline ends came to 9 bases. The DNA of the CDR3 is TGTGCCAGCGAAGGGTCAGGAAACACCATATATTTT. Protein: CASEGSGNTIYF. The whole variable domain, filled in from reference TRBV28 and TRBJ1-3, reads DVKVTQSSRYLVKRTGEKVFLECVQDMDHENMFWYRQDPGLGLRLIYFSYDVKMKEKGDIPEGYSVSREKKERFSLILESASTNQTSMYLCASEGSGNTIYFGEGSWLTVV.

There are a few counts of this clone. The chain has TRBV19 and TRBJ2-7, with D unclear. Germline CDR1 reads LNHDA; CDR2 reads SQIVND (reference sequence). The CDR3 contains 14 residues. V was shortened by 8 bases and J by 3 bases, with 17 bases between the two germline ends. The CDR3 nucleotides are TGTGCCAGTGCCCTTACGGATGGGGTCTACGAGCAGTACTTC. The encoded protein is CASALTDGVYEQYF.

In regard to this clone: A junction boundary mismatches the germline segment, possibly from a read error. The chain has TRBV5-1 and TRBJ1-2; D gene ambiguous. This CDR3 is built from 14 residues. CDR1 and CDR2 from the germline V gene are SGHRS and YFSETQ. The CDR3 protein is CTSSLPTAGGGYTF. CDR3 bases: TGCACCAGCAGCTTGCCGACGGCGGGAGGTGGCTACACCTTC.

V is TRBV11-2 and J is TRBJ2-2, with D maybe TRBD2 (6 bases). Germline CDR1 reads SGHAT; CDR2 reads FQNNGV. V was clipped by 1 base and J by 0 bases, with 9 bases between them. This CDR3 has 16 amino acids. Written as DNA, the CDR3 is TGTGCCAGCAGCTTAGTAGCGGAGTCGAACACCGGGGAGCTGTTTTTT. Its translation: CASSLVAESNTGELFF.

The rearrangement joins TRBV11-2 to TRBJ1-6; D uncertain. The CDR3 runs 17 residues. Germline V CDR1 and CDR2: SGHAT, FQNNGV. The V end lost 5 bases, the J end lost 0 bases, and 14 bases lay between the germline ends. As DNA, the CDR3 is TGTGCCAGCAGCGGTCTTGGCTGGGGCTCCTATAATTCACCCCTCCACTTT. It encodes CASSGLGWGSYNSPLHF.

This chain connects TRBV6-1 to TRBJ2-2, with 7 positions matching TRBD2. This CDR3 is 17 amino acids long. V shed 6 bases and J 0 bases; nucleotides not matched to a gene: 10. The V gene's germline CDR1 is MNHNS and CDR2 SASEGT. In nucleotides, the CDR3 is TGTGCCAGCAGGTACAAACTAGCGCACACGAACACCGGGGAGCTGTTTTTT. Translation gives CASRYKLAHTNTGELFF.

Only a few counts were recorded for this clone. The chain has TRBV6-1 and TRBJ2-7; possible D gene TRBD2, 5 bases. The CDR3 runs to 16 residues. In germline, CDR1 is MNHNS, CDR2 SASEGT. V was shortened by 7 bases and J by 4 bases, with 23 bases between the two germline ends. CDR3 region: CASTPLGGLASYEQYF. CDR3 sequence (DNA): TGTGCCAGCACCCCCCTCGGAGGCCTGGCCTCGTACGAGCAGTACTTC.

This chain connects TRBV20-1 to TRBJ1-6; 8 nucleotides agree with TRBD1. V lost 6 bases and J lost 4; bases outside the gene matches: 8. The CDR3 runs to 15 residues. Germline V gives CDR1 DFQATT, CDR2 SNEGSKA (reference sequence). As DNA, the CDR3 is TGCAGTGCCCCACCAGGGGGCGGGTATAATTCACCCCTCCACTTT. Protein product: CSAPPGGGYNSPLHF.

Only one count was recorded for this clone. Germline is not matched at one junction end, which may reflect a read error. The J gene is TRBJ2-7, the V gene TRBV3-1; TRBD1 matches 8 bases. Germline loops: CDR1 LGHDT, CDR2 YNNKEL (reference sequence). CDR3 length equals 15 residues. CDR3 nucleotides: TGTGCCAACAGCAAAGGACAGGGCCTGACCTACGAGCAGTACTTC. Amino acids: CANSKGQGLTYEQYF.

This clone was seen only a few times. The CDR3 sequence: CASSSGDPLKQFF. CDR3 DNA sequence: TGTGCCAGCAGCTCAGGGGACCCATTAAAACAGTTCTTC. This chain uses TRBV7-3 with TRBJ2-1, with D tentatively TRBD1 (6 bases). The CDR3 length is 13 residues. CDR1 is SGHTA, CDR2 FQGTGA, per germline. Trimming removed 4 bases from V and 13 bases from J, with 17 bases in between.

There are a few counts of this clone. The chain employs TRBV6-1 and TRBJ2-7; 7 bases fit TRBD1. CDR3 length: 15 amino acids. Trimming took 1 base from V and 3 from J; bases not matched to a gene: 6. CDR1 MNHNS and CDR2 SASEGT come from the germline V gene. The CDR3 spells CASSEVGDSYYEQYF. CDR3 nucleotides: TGTGCCAGCAGTGAAGTTGGGGACAGCTACTACGAGCAGTACTTC.

The table lists this clone with a few counts. The V call is TRBV29-1, the J call TRBJ2-7, with TRBD1 matching 11 bases. The trim removed 7 bases at V and 5 bases at J, leaving 10 bases unmatched. This CDR3 spans 14 amino acids. Looked up from germline, CDR1 is SQVTM and CDR2 is ANQGSEA. The CDR3 here is CSASGGDRGNEQYF. The CDR3 DNA sequence: TGCAGCGCCTCCGGAGGGGACAGGGGGAACGAGCAGTACTTC.

The genes are TRBV27 and TRBJ1-2, with TRBD1 matching 7 bases. The germline V gene has CDR1 MNHEY and CDR2 SMNVEV (reference sequence). J gave up 4 bases and V 2 bases, and 4 bases lay outside the gene matches. The CDR3 has 14 amino acids. The CDR3 loop is CASSLGPGGYGYTF. CDR3 in DNA: TGTGCCAGCAGTTTAGGGCCAGGGGGCTATGGCTACACCTTC.

The chain has TRBV6-1 and TRBJ2-1; D perhaps matches TRBD2 (6 bases). V lost 5 bases and J lost 6, with 11 bases in between. This CDR3 contains 13 residues. Germline V gene sequence: CDR1 MNHNS, CDR2 SASEGT. The CDR3 reads CASSRTIRNEQFF. CDR3 nucleotides: TGTGCCAGCAGTAGGACTATTCGCAATGAGCAGTTCTTC.

The CDR3 bases are TGTGCCAGCAGTTTCTCCAATGAGCAGTTCTTC. This gives the protein CASSFSNEQFF. The chain carries TRBV12-3 or TRBV12-4 and TRBJ2-1, with no clear D. With 3 bases removed from V and 6 bases from J, the gap between germline ends came to 3 bases. CDR3 length: 11 residues.

The chain uses TRBV28 and TRBJ2-7, with 13 bases fitting TRBD2. The CDR3 totals 14 residues. V lost 9 bases and J lost 0; bases outside the gene matches: 2. Per the germline V gene, CDR1 is MDHEN and CDR2 is SYDVKM. In nucleotides, the CDR3 is TGTGCCAGTACTAGCGGGAGGGCCTCCTACGAGCAGTACTTC. Encoded protein: CASTSGRASYEQYF.

The chain combines TRBV13 with TRBJ2-3; TRBD2 is a possible D gene (7 bases). CDR3 length: 17 amino acids. Deletions cut 1 base from V and 0 bases from J, with 14 bases between. CDR1 PRHDT and CDR2 FYEKMQ come from the germline V gene (reference sequence). The CDR3 loop is CASSLDIGGRSTDTQYF. The CDR3 DNA reads TGTGCCAGCAGCTTAGATATCGGGGGGCGCAGCACAGATACGCAGTATTTT.

This clone was counted a single time. The rearrangement joins TRBV11-2 to TRBJ2-3; 7 positions agree with TRBD1. With V trimmed by 6 bases and J by 8 bases, 11 bases remained unmatched. Per germline, CDR1 SGHAT and CDR2 FQNNGV. The CDR3 is 14 amino acids. CDR3 residues: CASRQTGAKGTQYF. The CDR3 coding sequence is TGTGCCAGCAGACAAACAGGGGCGAAGGGTACGCAGTATTTT. Complete variable domain (other parts from reference TRBV11-2 and TRBJ2-3): EAGVAQSPRYKIIEKRQSVAFWCNPISGHATLYWYQQILGQGPKLLIQFQNNGVVDDSQLPKDRFSAERLKGVDSTLKIQPAKLEDSAVYLCASRQTGAKGTQYFGPGTRLTVL.

This clone has just a few counts. The junction departs from the called germline gene at one end, perhaps through a read error. V usage is TRBV27 and J usage is TRBJ2-7; 11 bases align to TRBD2. Germline V CDR1 and CDR2: MNHEY, SMNVEV (reference sequence). There are 14 residues in the CDR3. CDR3 in DNA: TGTGCCGGCAGTTCGTACGGACTAGCGGGTGATCAGTACTTC. It yields the protein CAGSSYGLAGDQYF.

The chain couples TRBV27 to TRBJ1-6; the D gene is possibly TRBD1 (5 bases). The CDR3 extends over 13 amino acids. The V end lost 3 bases, the J end lost 10 bases, and 10 bases lay between the germline ends. Germline CDR1 is MNHEY and CDR2 is SMNVEV (reference sequence). The CDR3 DNA reads TGTGCCAGCAGTTTCTCCCGACAGTCACCCCTCCACTTT. Its translation is CASSFSRQSPLHF.

On this clone itself: The junction departs from the called germline gene at one end, perhaps through a read error. The CDR3 DNA sequence: TGTGCCAGCAGTCTACAGGACACTTACAATGTGCAGTTCTTC. Its protein is CASSLQDTYNVQFF. V usage is TRBV28 and J usage is TRBJ2-1, with TRBD1 as a possible D gene (5 bases). The germline V gene encodes CDR1 MDHEN and CDR2 SYDVKM. This CDR3 comprises 14 residues.

The chain couples TRBV20-1 to TRBJ2-1, with 8 bases aligning to TRBD2. The CDR3 consists of 16 residues. Germline V gives CDR1 DFQATT, CDR2 SNEGSKA (reference sequence). The junction had 13 bases not matched to a gene; V was cut back by 6 bases and J by 3 bases. The CDR3 region is CSASGGSGIVYNEQFF. The CDR3 bases are TGCAGTGCAAGTGGCGGTAGCGGGATCGTCTACAATGAGCAGTTCTTC.